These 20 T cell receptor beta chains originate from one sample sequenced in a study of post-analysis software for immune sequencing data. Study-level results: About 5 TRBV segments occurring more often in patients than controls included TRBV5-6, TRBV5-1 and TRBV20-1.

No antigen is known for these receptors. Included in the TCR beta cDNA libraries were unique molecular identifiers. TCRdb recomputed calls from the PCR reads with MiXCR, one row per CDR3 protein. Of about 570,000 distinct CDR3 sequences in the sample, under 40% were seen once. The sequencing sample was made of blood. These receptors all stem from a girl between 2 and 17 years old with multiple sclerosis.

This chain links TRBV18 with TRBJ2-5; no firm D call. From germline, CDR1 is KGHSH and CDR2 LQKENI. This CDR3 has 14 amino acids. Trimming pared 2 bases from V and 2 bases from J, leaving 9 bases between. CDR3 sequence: CASSPSQAQETQYF. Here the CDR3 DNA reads TGTGCCAGCTCACCATCCCAGGCACAAGAGACCCAGTACTTC.

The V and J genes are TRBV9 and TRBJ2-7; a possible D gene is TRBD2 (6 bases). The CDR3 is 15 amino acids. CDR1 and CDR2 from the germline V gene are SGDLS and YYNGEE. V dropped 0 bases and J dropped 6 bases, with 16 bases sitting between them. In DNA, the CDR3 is TGTGCCAGCAGCGTAGAAACCGGGGGAGTGGGCGAGCAGTACTTC. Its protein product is CASSVETGGVGEQYF.

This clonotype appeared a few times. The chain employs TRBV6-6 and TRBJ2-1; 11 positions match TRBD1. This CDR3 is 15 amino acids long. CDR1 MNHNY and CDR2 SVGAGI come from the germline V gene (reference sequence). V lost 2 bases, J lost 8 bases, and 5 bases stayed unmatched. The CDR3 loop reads CASSYTDRGRDEQFF. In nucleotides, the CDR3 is TGTGCCAGCAGTTACACGGACAGGGGGCGGGATGAGCAGTTCTTC.

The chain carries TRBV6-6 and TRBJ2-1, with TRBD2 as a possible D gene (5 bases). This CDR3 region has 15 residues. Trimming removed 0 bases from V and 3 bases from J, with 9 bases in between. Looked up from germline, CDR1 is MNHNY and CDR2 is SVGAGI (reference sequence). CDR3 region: CASSYSFGDYNEQFF. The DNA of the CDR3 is TGTGCCAGCAGTTACTCGTTCGGGGACTACAATGAGCAGTTCTTC.

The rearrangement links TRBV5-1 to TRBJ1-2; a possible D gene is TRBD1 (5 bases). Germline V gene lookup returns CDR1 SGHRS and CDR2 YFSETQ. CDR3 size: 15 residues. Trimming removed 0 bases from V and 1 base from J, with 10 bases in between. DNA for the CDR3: TGCGCCAGCAGCTTGGAAGGGGTCAGTAACTATGGCTACACCTTC. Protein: CASSLEGVSNYGYTF. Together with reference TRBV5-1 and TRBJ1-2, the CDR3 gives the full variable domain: KAGVTQTPRYLIKTRGQQVTLSCSPISGHRSVSWYQQTPGQGLQFLFEYFSETQRNKGNFPGRFSGRQFSNSRSEMNVSTLELGDSALYLCASSLEGVSNYGYTFGSGTRLTVV.

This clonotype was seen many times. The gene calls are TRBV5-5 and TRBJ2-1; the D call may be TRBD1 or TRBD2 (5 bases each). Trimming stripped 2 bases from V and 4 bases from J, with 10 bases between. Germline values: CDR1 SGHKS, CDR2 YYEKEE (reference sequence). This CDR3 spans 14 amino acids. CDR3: CASSLRDGYNEQFF. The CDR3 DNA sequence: TGTGCCAGCAGCTTAAGGGACGGATACAATGAGCAGTTCTTC.

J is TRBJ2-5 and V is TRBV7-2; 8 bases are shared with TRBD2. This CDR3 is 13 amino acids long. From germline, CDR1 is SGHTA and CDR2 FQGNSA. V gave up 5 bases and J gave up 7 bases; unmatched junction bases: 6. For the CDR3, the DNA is TGTGCCAGCAGCCTCGGGAGGGGAGTGACCCAGTACTTC. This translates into CASSLGRGVTQYF.

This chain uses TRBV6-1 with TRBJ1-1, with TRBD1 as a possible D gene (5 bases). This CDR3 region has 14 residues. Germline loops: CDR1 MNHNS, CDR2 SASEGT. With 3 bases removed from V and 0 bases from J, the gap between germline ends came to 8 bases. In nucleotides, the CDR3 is TGTGCCAGCAGTGACCCGACAGTGAACACTGAAGCTTTCTTT. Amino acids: CASSDPTVNTEAFF.

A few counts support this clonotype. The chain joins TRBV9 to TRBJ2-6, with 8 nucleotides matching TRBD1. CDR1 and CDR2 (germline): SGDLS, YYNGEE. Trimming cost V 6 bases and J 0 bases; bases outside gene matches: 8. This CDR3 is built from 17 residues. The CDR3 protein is CASTPGGRTSGANVLTF. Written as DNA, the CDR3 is TGTGCCAGCACCCCAGGGGGCCGTACCTCTGGGGCCAACGTCCTGACTTTC.

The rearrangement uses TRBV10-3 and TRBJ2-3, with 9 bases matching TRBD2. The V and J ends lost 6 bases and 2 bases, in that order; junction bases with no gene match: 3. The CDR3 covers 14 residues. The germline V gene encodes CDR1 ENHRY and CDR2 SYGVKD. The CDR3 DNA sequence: TGTGCCATCAGGGCGGGGGGGGACACAGATACGCAGTATTTT. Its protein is CAIRAGGDTDTQYF.

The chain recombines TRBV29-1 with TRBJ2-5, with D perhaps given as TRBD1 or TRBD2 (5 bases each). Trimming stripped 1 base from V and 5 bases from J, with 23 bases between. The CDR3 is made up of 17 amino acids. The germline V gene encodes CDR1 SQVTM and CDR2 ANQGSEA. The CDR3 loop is CSVEGDLGAGRGETQYF. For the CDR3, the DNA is TGCAGCGTTGAAGGGGATCTTGGGGCAGGGCGAGGGGAGACCCAGTACTTC. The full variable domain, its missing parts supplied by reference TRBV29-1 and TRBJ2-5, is SAVISQKPSRDICQRGTSLTIQCQVDSQVTMMFWYRQQPGQSLTLIATANQGSEATYESGFVIDKFPISRPNLTFSTLTVSNMSPEDSSIYLCSVEGDLGAGRGETQYFGPGTRLLVL.

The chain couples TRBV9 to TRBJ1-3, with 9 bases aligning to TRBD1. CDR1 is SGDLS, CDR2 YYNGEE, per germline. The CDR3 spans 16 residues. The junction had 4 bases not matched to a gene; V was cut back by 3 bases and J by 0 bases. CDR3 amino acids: CASSGNRGLSGNTIYF. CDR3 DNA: TGTGCCAGCAGCGGAAACAGGGGGCTCTCTGGAAACACCATATATTTT.

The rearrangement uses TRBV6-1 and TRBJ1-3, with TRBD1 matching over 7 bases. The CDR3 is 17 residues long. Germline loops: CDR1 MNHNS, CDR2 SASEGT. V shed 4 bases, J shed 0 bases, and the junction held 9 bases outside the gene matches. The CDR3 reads CASSAPGQMISGNTIYF. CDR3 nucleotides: TGTGCCAGCAGTGCCCCGGGACAGATGATCTCTGGAAACACCATATATTTT.

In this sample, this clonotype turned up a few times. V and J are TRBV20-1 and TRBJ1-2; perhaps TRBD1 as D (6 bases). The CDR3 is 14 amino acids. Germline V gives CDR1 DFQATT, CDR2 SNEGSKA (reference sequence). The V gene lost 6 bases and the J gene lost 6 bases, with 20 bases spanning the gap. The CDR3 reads CSAKIRGRIDGYTF. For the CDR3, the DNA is TGCAGTGCGAAGATCCGGGGGCGCATAGATGGCTACACCTTC.

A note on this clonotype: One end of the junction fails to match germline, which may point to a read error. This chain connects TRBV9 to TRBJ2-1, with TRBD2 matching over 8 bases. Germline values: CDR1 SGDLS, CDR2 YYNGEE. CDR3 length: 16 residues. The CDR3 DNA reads TGTGCCAGCAGCGTAGGTCCGGGGGGGCCGGGGAATGGGCAGTTCTTC. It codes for CASSVGPGGPGNGQFF.

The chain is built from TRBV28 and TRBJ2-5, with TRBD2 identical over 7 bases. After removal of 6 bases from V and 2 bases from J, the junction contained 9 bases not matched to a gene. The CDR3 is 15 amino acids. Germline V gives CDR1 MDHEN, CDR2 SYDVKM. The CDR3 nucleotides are TGTGCCAGCAGATCACGAAGCGGGGAGCAAGAGACCCAGTACTTC. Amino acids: CASRSRSGEQETQYF.

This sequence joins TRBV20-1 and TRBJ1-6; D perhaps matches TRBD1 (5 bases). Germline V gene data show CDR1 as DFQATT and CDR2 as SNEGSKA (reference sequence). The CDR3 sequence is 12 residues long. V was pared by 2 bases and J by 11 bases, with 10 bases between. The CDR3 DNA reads TGCAGTGCTAGACCAGGGCTGGCACCCCTCCACTTT. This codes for CSARPGLAPLHF.

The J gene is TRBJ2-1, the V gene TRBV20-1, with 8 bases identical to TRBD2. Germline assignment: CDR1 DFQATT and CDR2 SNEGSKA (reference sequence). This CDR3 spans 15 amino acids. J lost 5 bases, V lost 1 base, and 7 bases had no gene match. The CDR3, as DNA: TGCAGTGCTAGAGCGGGGGGGGCCTTTCACAATGAGCAGTTCTTC. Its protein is CSARAGGAFHNEQFF.

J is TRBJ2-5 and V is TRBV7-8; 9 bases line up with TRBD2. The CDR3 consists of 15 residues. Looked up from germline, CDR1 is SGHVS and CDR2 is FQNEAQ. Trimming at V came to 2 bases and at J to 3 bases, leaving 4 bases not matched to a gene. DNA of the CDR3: TGTGCCAGCAGCTTAATTAAGCGGGGGGAAGAGACCCAGTACTTC. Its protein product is CASSLIKRGEETQYF.

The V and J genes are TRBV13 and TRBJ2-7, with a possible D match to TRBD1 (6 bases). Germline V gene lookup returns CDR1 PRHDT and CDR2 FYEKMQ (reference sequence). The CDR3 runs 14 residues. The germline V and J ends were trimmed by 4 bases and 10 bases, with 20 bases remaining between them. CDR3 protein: CASSSGDKGSPQYF. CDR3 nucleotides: TGTGCCAGCAGCTCAGGGGACAAGGGGAGCCCCCAGTACTTC.